The rows below give T cell receptor beta chains drawn from one sample of a study of cytomegalovirus exposure and HLA in healthy donors. Repertoires were generated with immunoSEQ multiplex PCR, while TCRdb's copy carries only in-frame clones and drops some. The sample has roughly 100,000 clones; about 13% are singletons. The sample was PBMCs. All receptors derive from a man in his forties in good health and CMV-seropositive. Both conserved end residues are part of each CDR3. D genes are given only for firm matches. A clone size is listed for some rows: how often the clone was seen (once, few, many), or a class if it is expanded.

>.|TRBJ2-3|TRBV11-3|.|16
CASSLGLPGATDTQYF
TGTGCCAGCAGCTTAGGCCTGCCTGGGGCCACAGATACGCAGTATTTT
>few|TRBJ2-1|TRBV5-1|TRBD2|15
CASSYGLAGANEQFF
TGCGCCAGCAGCTACGGACTAGCGGGAGCCAATGAGCAGTTCTTC
>few|TRBJ1-2|TRBV27|TRBD1|15
CASSPRQGAGYGYTF
TGTGCCAGCAGTCCACGACAGGGGGCAGGGTATGGCTACACCTTC
>few|TRBJ1-2|TRBV7-6|.|14
CASSPAGGGYGYTF
TGTGCCAGCAGCCCAGCGGGAGGAGGCTATGGCTACACCTTC
>few|TRBJ1-1|TRBV5-1|.|15
CASSPLTSGNTEAFF
TGCGCCAGCAGCCCTCTGACTTCGGGGAACACTGAAGCTTTCTTT
>.|TRBJ2-3|TRBV27|.|13
CASRRQGTDTQYF
TGTGCCAGCAGGAGACAGGGCACAGATACGCAGTATTTT
>once|TRBJ1-2|TRBV28|TRBD1|15
CASSPWAGGGRGYTF
TGTGCCAGCAGCCCATGGGCGGGAGGGGGCCGTGGCTACACCTTC
>.|TRBJ2-1|TRBV7-8|TRBD2|16
CASRGLAGTAYNEQFF
TGTGCCAGCAGAGGACTAGCGGGAACTGCCTACAATGAGCAGTTCTTC
>.|TRBJ1-1|TRBV27|.|12
CASSPPGTEAFF
TGTGCCAGCAGCCCGCCAGGGACTGAAGCTTTCTTT
>.|TRBJ2-2|TRBV6-6|TRBD1|15
CASSYGTGGTGELFF
TGTGCCAGCAGTTACGGGACAGGAGGGACCGGGGAGCTGTTTTTT
>.|TRBJ1-5|TRBV28|.|15
CASRPQGGSDQPQHF
TGTGCCAGCAGGCCACAGGGTGGGTCCGATCAGCCCCAGCATTTT
>.|TRBJ1-4|TRBV19|TRBD1|15
CASSQNRGLGEKLFF
TGTGCCAGTAGTCAAAACAGGGGGCTCGGTGAAAAACTGTTTTTT
>.|TRBJ2-6|TRBV10-2|TRBD1|16
CASSRDSVTGANVLTF
TGCGCCAGCAGTCGGGACAGTGTTACTGGGGCCAACGTCCTGACTTTC
>.|TRBJ2-1|TRBV11-2|.|15
CASSLDLALYNEQFF
TGTGCCAGCAGCTTAGATCTAGCGCTGTACAATGAGCAGTTCTTC
>.|TRBJ1-6|TRBV6-1|TRBD1|13
CASTDRANSPLHF
TGTGCCAGCACCGACAGGGCAAATTCACCCCTCCACTTT
>.|TRBJ2-1|TRBV4-3|TRBD2|15
CASSQDTTSGWEQFF
TGCGCCAGCAGCCAAGATACGACTAGCGGGTGGGAGCAGTTCTTC
>.|TRBJ1-2|TRBV19|.|17
CASSHKGLTEGVYGYTF
TGTGCCAGTAGCCACAAGGGCCTAACAGAGGGGGTCTATGGCTACACCTTC
>few|TRBJ2-3|TRBV19|TRBD1|16
CASSISGQGRADTQYF
TGTGCCAGTAGTATATCCGGACAGGGTAGGGCAGATACGCAGTATTTT
>.|TRBJ2-6|TRBV21-1|.|23
CASTNDSREQPDRIFSGANVLTF
TGTGCCAGCACCAACGACTCGAGGGAGCAGCCGGACCGAATCTTCTCTGGGGCCAACGTCCTGACTTTC
>.|TRBJ2-7|TRBV28|TRBD2|17
CASSPAGLGVFMDEQYF
TGTGCCAGCAGTCCAGCGGGACTAGGGGTTTTCATGGACGAGCAGTACTTC
>.|TRBJ1-1|TRBV18|TRBD1|15
CASSPVRTGVTEAFF
TGTGCCAGCTCACCAGTGCGAACAGGGGTCACTGAAGCTTTCTTT
>.|TRBJ1-4|TRBV5-4|TRBD1|19
CASSPAGGQGPATNEKLFF
TGTGCCAGCAGCCCGGCGGGAGGACAGGGGCCGGCAACTAATGAAAAACTGTTTTTT
>.|TRBJ2-5|TRBV7-9|TRBD2|15
CASTPLAGVQETQYF
TGTGCCAGCACCCCTCTGGCGGGAGTGCAAGAGACCCAGTACTTC
>.|TRBJ2-7|TRBV7-6|.|16
CASSLATGPHGYEQYF
TGTGCCAGCAGCTTAGCCACAGGGCCCCACGGCTACGAGCAGTACTTC
>.|TRBJ2-6|TRBV19|TRBD2|18
CASSPLAGGLLGANVLTF
TGTGCCAGTAGTCCACTAGCGGGAGGGCTACTTGGGGCCAACGTCCTGACTTTC
>.|TRBJ1-1|TRBV20-1|.|11
CSARGPGEAFF
TGCAGTGCTAGAGGGCCGGGTGAAGCTTTCTTT
>few|TRBJ1-1|TRBV2|.|12
CASSEARGNAFF
TGTGCCAGCAGTGAAGCAAGGGGGAATGCTTTCTTT
>.|TRBJ2-1|TRBV9|TRBD2|16
CASSEGAGGPENEQFF
TGTGCCAGCAGCGAGGGAGCGGGAGGGCCAGAGAATGAGCAGTTCTTC
>.|TRBJ2-3|TRBV19|.|13
CASSGSITDTQYF
TGTGCCAGTAGTGGCTCCATTACAGATACGCAGTATTTT
>many|TRBJ2-1|TRBV10-1|TRBD1|15
CASSGRDRGRNEQFF
TGCGCCAGCAGTGGAAGGGACAGGGGTAGGAATGAGCAGTTCTTC
>.|TRBJ1-2|TRBV7-8|.|13
CASSLTVNYGYTF
TGTGCCAGCAGCTTAACAGTAAACTATGGCTACACCTTC
>.|TRBJ2-1|TRBV18|.|16
CASSPPANGAANEQFF
TGTGCCAGCTCACCCCCTGCCAATGGGGCAGCGAATGAGCAGTTCTTC
>few|TRBJ2-6|TRBV29-1|TRBD1|15
CSVIPGGSGANVLTF
TGCAGCGTTATCCCAGGGGGCTCTGGGGCCAACGTCCTGACTTTC
>.|TRBJ2-3|TRBV18|.|11
CASPSRDTQYF
TGTGCCAGCCCCTCTCGGGATACGCAGTATTTT
>.|TRBJ2-6|TRBV19|.|15
CASSNGETGANVLTF
TGTGCCAGTAGTAACGGGGAAACCGGGGCCAACGTCCTGACTTTC